Sequencing of this TCR beta chain was carried out in a study of cytomegalovirus exposure and HLA in healthy donors. Looked up from germline, CDR1 is GTSNPN and CDR2 is SVGIG (reference sequence). The V end was cut by 1 base, the J end by 2 bases, with 18 bases between. The CDR3 runs to 17 residues. The PCR used 60 Vbeta and 13 Jbeta primers. The assay was immunoSEQ multiplex PCR, and TCRdb's table has in-frame clones only and misses some. This table holds about 120,000 clones, around 85% found once. Overall study findings and caveats: In a later analysis, at a false discovery rate of 0.05, under 20,000 TCR beta sequences were associated with HLA alleles. Highest at DRB1 and lowest at HLA-C, TCR association rates differed among HLA loci in a later analysis.

Remarks on this clone: The antigen is undetermined.

The sample consisted of PBMCs. This chain joins TRBV30 and TRBJ1-3; no reliable D call. The clonotype was recovered from a man between 18 and 35 years old in good health and CMV-seropositive. CDR3: CAWSDALTRVAGNTIYF. The DNA for the CDR3 is TGTGCCTGGAGTGACGCTCTAACCCGGGTGGCTGGAAACACCATATATTTT.